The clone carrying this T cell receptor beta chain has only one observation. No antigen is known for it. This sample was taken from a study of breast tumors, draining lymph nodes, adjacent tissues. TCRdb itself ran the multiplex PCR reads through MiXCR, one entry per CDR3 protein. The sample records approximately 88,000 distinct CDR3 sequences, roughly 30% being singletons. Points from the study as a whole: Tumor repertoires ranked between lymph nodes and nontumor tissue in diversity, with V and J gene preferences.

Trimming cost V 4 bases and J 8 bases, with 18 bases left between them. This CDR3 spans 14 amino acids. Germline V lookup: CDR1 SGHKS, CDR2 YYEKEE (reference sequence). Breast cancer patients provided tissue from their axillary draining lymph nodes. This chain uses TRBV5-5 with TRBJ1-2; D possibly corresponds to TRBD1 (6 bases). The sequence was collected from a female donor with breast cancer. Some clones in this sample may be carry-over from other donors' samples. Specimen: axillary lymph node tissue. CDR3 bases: TGTGCCAGCAGCACGGGCGGGGGCCCCGAAGGCTACACCTTC. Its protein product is CASSTGGGPEGYTF.